The 26 T cell receptor beta chains reported below all come from one sample, sequenced in a study of CD8+ T cells in alopecia areata. Treatment noted: oral pan-JAK inhibitor, 5-10 mg twice daily. Investigators isolated RNA and reverse transcribed it into cDNA to act as the sequencing template. Assay: immunoSEQ multiplex PCR; the TCRdb copy retains only in-frame clones and omits some. This sample has 150,000 to 200,000 clones, with 60% found just once. Here the sequenced sample was CD4+ T cells sorted from blood, taken at week 24, from a patient treated with tofacitinib. These receptors originate from a human donor with alopecia areata.

This rearrangement joins TRBV27 to TRBJ1-4, with D perhaps TRBD1 (6 bases). This CDR3 has 15 amino acids. Germline V lookup: CDR1 MNHEY, CDR2 SMNVEV (reference sequence). V was shortened by 5 bases and J by 8 bases, with 18 bases between the two germline ends. DNA of the CDR3: TGTGCCAGCAGTACGAGTAGGGGGGCCAGAGAAAAACTGTTTTTT. Encoded protein: CASSTSRGAREKLFF. Full variable domain (outside the CDR3, taken from reference TRBV27 and TRBJ1-4): EAQVTQNPRYLITVTGKKLTVTCSQNMNHEYMSWYRQDPGLGLRQIYYSMNVEVTDKGDVPEGYKVSRKEKRNFPLILESPSPNQTSLYFCASSTSRGAREKLFFGSGTQLSVL.

This clone was counted between two and nine times. V gene TRBV6-1 combines with J gene TRBJ2-2; maybe TRBD1 (5 bases). Germline CDR1 MNHNS, CDR2 SASEGT. The CDR3 runs 14 residues. V was pared by 2 bases and J by 5 bases, with 9 bases between. The CDR3 DNA follows: TGTGCCAGCAGTGAAAGTAGGGGAACCGGGGAGCTGTTTTTT. It translates to CASSESRGTGELFF.

The chain links TRBV30 to TRBJ1-2; D unresolved. The CDR3 totals 15 residues. Germline V gives CDR1 GTSNPN, CDR2 SVGIG (reference sequence). V shed 4 bases and J shed 1 base, with 16 bases lying between them. The CDR3 bases are TGTGCCTGGACCCCCGGCCCTGTGATTAACTATGGCTACACCTTC. This codes for CAWTPGPVINYGYTF.

This clone was seen just once. The chain combines TRBV5-6 with TRBJ1-2; 9 bases agree with TRBD1. The CDR3 contains 14 residues. The V gene's germline CDR1 is SGHDT and CDR2 YYEEEE. Unmatched junction bases numbered 5, after V lost 4 bases and J lost 4 bases. The DNA for the CDR3 is TGTGCCAGCAGCAATTACAGGGGGCCCTATGGCTACACCTTC. Translated: CASSNYRGPYGYTF.

The chain couples TRBV14 to TRBJ2-5; TRBD1 is a possible D gene (6 bases). Between the trimmed V and J ends, which lost 4 bases and 6 bases, there was a span of 15 bases. This CDR3 contains 14 residues. Germline CDR1 is SGHDN and CDR2 is FVKESK. CDR3 sequence: CASSLHTGSQTQYF. CDR3 nucleotides: TGTGCCAGCAGCCTACACACAGGGTCACAGACCCAGTACTTC. Filled out from reference TRBV14 and TRBJ2-5, the complete variable domain reads EAGVTQFPSHSVIEKGQTVTLRCDPISGHDNLYWYRRVMGKEIKFLLHFVKESKQDESGMPNNRFLAERTGGTYSTLKVQPAELEDSGVYFCASSLHTGSQTQYFGPGTRLLVL.

This clone was seen just once. Written as DNA, the CDR3 is TGTGCCAGCAGTGAACCAGCGGCTTACCAAGAGACCCAGTACTTC. As protein: CASSEPAAYQETQYF. The gene calls are TRBV25-1 and TRBJ2-5, with a weak D call TRBD2 (5 bases). Germline V CDR1 and CDR2: MGHDK, SYGVNS. V dropped 2 bases and J dropped 0 bases, with 10 bases sitting between them. CDR3 size: 15 residues.

This clone was seen ten or more times. V gene TRBV25-1 combines with J gene TRBJ2-7; TRBD1 matches 10 bases. Germline V gene lookup returns CDR1 MGHDK and CDR2 SYGVNS. V trimming: 4 bases; J trimming: 7 bases; junction bases outside the gene matches: 4. The CDR3 consists of 13 residues. CDR3 coding DNA: TGTGCCAGCAGTGTGACAGGGGGCGGAGAGCAGTACTTC. It yields the protein CASSVTGGGEQYF.

This clone showed up just once. The chain recombines TRBV20-1 with TRBJ2-5; D might be TRBD2 (5 bases). The CDR3 is 11 amino acids. Germline assignment: CDR1 DFQATT and CDR2 SNEGSKA (reference sequence). Trimming removed 6 bases at V and 2 bases at J, with 7 bases between. CDR3 bases: TGCAGTGCCCAGCGGCAAGAGACCCAGTACTTC. Its translation is CSAQRQETQYF.

This clone was seen a handful of times. The V and J genes are TRBV27 and TRBJ1-2; 7 bases line up with TRBD1. Germline V gene data show CDR1 as MNHEY and CDR2 as SMNVEV (reference sequence). The trim removed 6 bases at V and 1 base at J, leaving 5 bases unmatched. The CDR3 covers 14 residues. For the CDR3, the DNA is TGTGCCAGCAGCACAGGGGATTTTAACTATGGCTACACCTTC. Translating it yields CASSTGDFNYGYTF.

This clone was recorded a few times. The rearrangement joins TRBV7-2 to TRBJ2-6; D is perhaps TRBD2 (6 bases). The CDR3 contains 16 residues. CDR1 and CDR2 (germline): SGHTA, FQGNSA. Between the trimmed V and J ends, which lost 5 bases and 0 bases, there was a span of 11 bases. The CDR3 coding sequence is TGTGCCAGCAGCCCCCAGGGAGGCTCTGGGGCCAACGTCCTGACTTTC. It yields the protein CASSPQGGSGANVLTF.

The rearrangement links TRBV6-5 to TRBJ1-5; tentatively, D is TRBD1 (5 bases). Germline V lookup: CDR1 MNHEY, CDR2 SVGAGI. V was shortened by 2 bases and J by 5 bases, with 10 bases between the two germline ends. This CDR3 comprises 14 residues. In DNA form, the CDR3 reads TGTGCCAGCAGTTACCGGCAGGGCGATCAGCCCCAGCATTTT. Translating gives CASSYRQGDQPQHF.

The gene calls are TRBV14 and TRBJ2-4, with D perhaps matching TRBD1 (6 bases). V was pared by 3 bases and J by 7 bases, with 16 bases between. Looked up from germline, CDR1 is SGHDN and CDR2 is FVKESK. The CDR3 is made up of 15 amino acids. CDR3 loop: CASSHLPGVGNIQYF. Written as DNA, the CDR3 is TGTGCCAGCAGCCATCTACCAGGGGTCGGTAACATTCAGTACTTC.

The rearrangement links TRBV27 to TRBJ1-6; 7 bases fit TRBD1. The germline gives CDR1 MNHEY, CDR2 SMNVEV (reference sequence). Trimming cost V 4 bases and J 9 bases; bases outside gene matches: 9. This CDR3 is 15 amino acids long. This CDR3 is CASSSDWTGRSPLHF. In DNA, the CDR3 is TGTGCCAGCAGTTCCGACTGGACAGGTCGTTCACCCCTCCACTTT.

This clone was observed a few times. V usage is TRBV7-9 and J usage is TRBJ1-1; no definite D call. V was shortened by 5 bases and J by 11 bases, with 12 bases between the two germline ends. CDR1 SEHNR and CDR2 FQNEAQ come from the germline V gene (reference sequence). This CDR3 comprises 11 residues. The DNA of the CDR3 is TGTGCCAGCAGCGAGGGTAGTGGTGCTTTCTTT. Protein sequence: CASSEGSGAFF.

The chain carries TRBV29-1 and TRBJ2-3, with D unresolved. In germline, CDR1 is SQVTM, CDR2 ANQGSEA. This CDR3 is 12 amino acids long. Trimming removed 2 bases at V and 0 bases at J, with 3 bases between. CDR3 nucleotides: TGCAGCGTTGAAACTAGCACAGATACGCAGTATTTT. Protein: CSVETSTDTQYF.

The genes are TRBV28 and TRBJ2-7; 9 bases are a match to TRBD1. The CDR3 is 15 residues long. Germline CDR1 reads MDHEN; CDR2 reads SYDVKM. V shed 7 bases, J shed 7 bases, and the junction held 14 bases outside the gene matches. CDR3 DNA: TGTGCCAGCACCCCAACGGGACAGGGAGTGAAAGAGCAGTACTTC. It specifies CASTPTGQGVKEQYF.

The chain joins TRBV11-2 to TRBJ2-3; possible D gene TRBD1, 5 bases. This CDR3 spans 15 amino acids. The V gene lost 4 bases and the J gene lost 1 base, with 12 bases spanning the gap. Germline CDR1 is SGHAT and CDR2 is FQNNGV. The CDR3 bases are TGTGCCAGCAGCTCCGGTGGCAGGGGCACAGATACGCAGTATTTT. Amino acids: CASSSGGRGTDTQYF.

The rearrangement links TRBV10-2 to TRBJ2-3; D unresolved. The germline V gene has CDR1 WSHSY and CDR2 SAAADI. The CDR3 has 13 amino acids. Trimming pared 6 bases from V and 4 bases from J, leaving 11 bases between. CDR3 amino acids: CASRPLGADTQYF. DNA for the CDR3: TGCGCCAGCAGACCCCTGGGCGCAGATACGCAGTATTTT.

This clone was observed at least ten times. The chain combines TRBV10-3 with TRBJ2-2; D unresolved. This CDR3 spans 12 amino acids. The germline CDR1 and CDR2 sequences are ENHRY and SYGVKD. The ends were cut back, 0 bases at V and 7 bases at J, with 3 bases in the middle. The DNA for the CDR3 is TGTGCCATCAGTGAGTCCAGCGGGGAGCTGTTTTTT. This translates into CAISESSGELFF.

The chain employs TRBV15 and TRBJ1-4; D possibly corresponds to TRBD1 (5 bases). Germline V CDR1 and CDR2: LNHNV, YYDKDF (reference sequence). The length of the CDR3 is 15 residues. V dropped 1 base and J dropped 6 bases, with 12 bases sitting between them. As DNA, the CDR3 is TGTGCCACCAGCAGAGGAGGGGCAAGAGATGAAAAACTGTTTTTT. Translating gives CATSRGGARDEKLFF.

A word on this clone: An end of the junction does not agree with germline; a read error may underlie this. The rearrangement uses TRBV11-2 and TRBJ2-2, with D possibly being TRBD2 (6 bases). This CDR3 region has 16 residues. Germline V gene data show CDR1 as SGHAT and CDR2 as FQNNGV. CDR3 coding DNA: TGTGTCAGCAGCCCGTTTTTAGCGGTGAACACCGGGGAGCTGTTTTTT. Translation: CVSSPFLAVNTGELFF.

In this sample, this clone turned up a few times. This chain uses TRBV29-1 with TRBJ2-3; 13 bases line up with TRBD2. V lost 2 bases, J lost 3 bases, and 2 bases stayed unmatched. Germline V gene data show CDR1 as SQVTM and CDR2 as ANQGSEA. The CDR3 covers 15 residues. CDR3 nucleotides: TGCAGCGTTGAAATACTAGCGGGGGGGACAGATACGCAGTATTTT. This encodes CSVEILAGGTDTQYF.

This clone was seen a few times. The chain uses TRBV18 and TRBJ1-2; 7 bases map to TRBD1. The CDR3 extends over 13 amino acids. The ends lost 7 bases at V and 8 bases at J; junction bases unmatched: 10. Germline V CDR1 and CDR2: KGHSH, LQKENI. CDR3 amino acids: CASFRDSGFGYTF. Here the CDR3 DNA reads TGTGCCAGCTTTAGGGACAGCGGATTCGGCTACACCTTC. Based on the CDR3 plus reference TRBV18 and TRBJ1-2, the full variable domain is NAGVMQNPRHLVRRRGQEARLRCSPMKGHSHVYWYRQLPEEGLKFMVYLQKENIIDESGMPKERFSAEFPKEGPSILRIQQVVRGDSAAYFCASFRDSGFGYTFGSGTRLTVV.

This clone turned up a few times. This sequence joins TRBV30 and TRBJ2-7, with 12 bases that match TRBD1. After removal of 3 bases from V and 6 bases from J, the junction contained 6 bases not matched to a gene. Germline V gene data show CDR1 as GTSNPN and CDR2 as SVGIG (reference sequence). CDR3 length: 14 amino acids. The CDR3 reads CAWSPGTGGSEQYF. The CDR3 DNA follows: TGTGCCTGGAGCCCCGGGACAGGGGGCTCCGAGCAGTACTTC.

This clone was counted once. The chain joins TRBV7-3 to TRBJ2-1; 8 bases agree with TRBD1. The CDR3 contains 16 residues. Germline V CDR1 and CDR2: SGHTA, FQGTGA. Trimming at V came to 6 bases and at J to 6 bases, leaving 13 bases not matched to a gene. As DNA, the CDR3 is TGTGCCAGCAGTCCACGACAGGGGACGACCTTCAATGAGCAGTTCTTC. It translates to CASSPRQGTTFNEQFF.

This chain connects TRBV30 to TRBJ2-7; 9 bases line up with TRBD2. The ends lost 2 bases at V and 5 bases at J; junction bases unmatched: 10. Per the germline V gene, CDR1 is GTSNPN and CDR2 is SVGIG (reference sequence). The CDR3 is 15 residues long. CDR3 DNA: TGTGCCTGGAGTCCTTTTCGCGGGGGGGCCCACGAGCAGTACTTC. Its protein product is CAWSPFRGGAHEQYF. Complete variable domain (other parts from reference TRBV30 and TRBJ2-7): SQTIHQWPATLVQPVGSPLSLECTVEGTSNPNLYWYRQAAGRGLQLLFYSVGIGQISSEVPQNLSASRPQDRQFILSSKKLLLSDSGFYLCAWSPFRGGAHEQYFGPGTRLTVT.